This is a list of T cell receptor beta chains from one sample in a study of cytomegalovirus exposure and HLA in healthy donors. Profiled with immunoSEQ multiplex PCR; TCRdb holds only in-frame clones, not every one. The table has around 130,000 clones, 80% seen once. Sequenced sample: PBMCs. The receptors derive from a female donor in good health and CMV-seronegative. Each CDR3 is given with its conserved first and last residue. A D gene is named only where the DNA matches it firmly.

TRBV18,NA,CASSQGRDSEAFF
TRBV10-3,TRBD2,CAIGGGLAGVDEQFF
TRBV28,NA,CASSFSRGTQYF
TRBV6-5,TRBD2,CASSYGSGTSAYEQYF
TRBV7-7,NA,CASSEVGQETQYF
TRBV2,TRBD1,CASSGQGARQPQHF
TRBV7-9,NA,CASSLMAAGREQYF
TRBV28,TRBD2,CASRPTSGRAPVLETQYF
TRBV7-7,NA,CASSLTRDTYEQYF
TRBV7-9,NA,CASTEDSGVRSYIQYF
TRBV29-1,TRBD1,CSVTRTGGYEQYF
TRBV9,NA,CASSVRSGGDSYNEQFF
TRBV21-1,NA,CASIISPGLARSYNEQFF
TRBV6-1,TRBD2,CAIGTSGRGIYEQYF
TRBV4-1,TRBD1,CASSQDPGRGLWEQYF
TRBV4-1,TRBD2,CASSLGASGLVGQFF
TRBV27,TRBD2,CASTSGLAHNEQFF
TRBV5-6,NA,CASSSRGGETQYF
TRBV4-1,TRBD2,CASSQVAGQGIQDTQYF
TRBV7-9,NA,CASSLNAGNTEAFF
TRBV6-5,TRBD1,CASSYGTGATDTQYF
TRBV7-9,NA,CASSLGALPRGEKLFF
TRBV2,NA,CASSKGSGATFDGYTF
TRBV6-1,TRBD1,CASSTGGAGEKLFF
TRBV28,NA,CASSATYEQYF
TRBV18,NA,CASSPTSSYNEQFF
TRBV19,NA,CASRGLSSIGELFF
TRBV18,TRBD2,CASSLAGVPPYEQYF
TRBV9,NA,CASSVDAGNTEAFF
TRBV29-1,NA,CSYLYNEQFF
TRBV6-6,NA,CASSSGGSGNTIYF
TRBV19,NA,CASRTARDRSYGYTF
TRBV9,NA,CASSPGAGDEQYF
TRBV5-4,TRBD2,CASSSRTSGSTGELFF
TRBV5-1,NA,CASSPHRENTEAFF
TRBV7-9,NA,CASRGPSNYGYTF
TRBV11-2,TRBD1,CASSLKGTGGSTDTQYF
TRBV5-4,NA,CASSLVQYTSTDTQYF
TRBV29-1,TRBD1,CSVEEERTGLEQFF
TRBV6-6,NA,CASSYVGKLFF
TRBV4-2,NA,CASSQEGLNLNEKLFF
TRBV12-2,NA,CASRLVAQYPEAFF
TRBV7-7,NA,CASSLPPQGGLYEQYF
TRBV13,TRBD1,CASSFQGVADTQYF
TRBV7-9,TRBD1,CASSYGQDYEQYF
TRBV28,NA,CASSGSPRSYTF
TRBV7-9,TRBD2,CASRSTSGRFYNEQFF
TRBV6-5,NA,CASSYGPGNYGYTF
TRBV6-5,NA,CASSYSIENTEAFF
TRBV11-2,TRBD2,CASSLFGGSPTETQYF
TRBV5-4,NA,CASSSREFDTQYF
TRBV28,TRBD1,CASRNRDRVGYEQYF
TRBV13,NA,CASSLGREIAEAFF
TRBV7-8,NA,CASRVSVGPYARGTDTQYF
TRBV28,NA,CASSPGGGGQPQHF